This T cell receptor beta chain derives from a study of blood T cell repertoires in COVID-19. Participants, roughly 18 to 100 years old, spanned 24 US areas. Per the authors' pipeline: Counts of nucleated cells, estimated from reference gene primer amplification, were obtained. Sequencing used immunoSEQ multiplex PCR; TCRdb keeps in-frame clones, though not all of them. From that table come the V and J calls and clone size; the DNA was used to work out D and trimming. The data show about 480,000 clones, with around 87% seen just once and 1.8% held by the top ten. Germline V gene lookup returns CDR1 SGHVS and CDR2 FQNEAQ. The CDR3 consists of 15 residues. With V trimmed by 5 bases and J by 4 bases, 6 bases remained unmatched.

This clonotype was obtained from a woman in her thirties or forties who had recovered from COVID-19. The source material was PBMCs or T cells enriched from blood (not recorded which). The rearrangement joins TRBV7-8 to TRBJ2-3; 10 positions match TRBD2. The CDR3 is CASSLPAGGADTQYF. The CDR3 region has the DNA TGTGCCAGCAGCCTCCCAGCGGGAGGGGCAGATACGCAGTATTTT.